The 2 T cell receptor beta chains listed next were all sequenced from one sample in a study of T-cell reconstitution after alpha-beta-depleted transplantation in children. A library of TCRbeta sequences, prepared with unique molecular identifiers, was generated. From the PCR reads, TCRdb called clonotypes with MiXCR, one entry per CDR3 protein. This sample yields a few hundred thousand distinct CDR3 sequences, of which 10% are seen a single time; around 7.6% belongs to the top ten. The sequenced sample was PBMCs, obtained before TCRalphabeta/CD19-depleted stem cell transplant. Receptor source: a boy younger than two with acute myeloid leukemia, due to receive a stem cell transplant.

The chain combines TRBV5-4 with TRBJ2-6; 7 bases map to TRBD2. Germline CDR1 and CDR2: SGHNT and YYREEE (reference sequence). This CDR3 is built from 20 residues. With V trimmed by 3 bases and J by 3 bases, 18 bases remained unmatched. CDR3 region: CASSSQRLAVTYCGANVLTF. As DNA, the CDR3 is TGTGCCAGCAGCTCCCAACGGCTAGCGGTCACCTACTGTGGGGCCAACGTCCTGACTTTC.

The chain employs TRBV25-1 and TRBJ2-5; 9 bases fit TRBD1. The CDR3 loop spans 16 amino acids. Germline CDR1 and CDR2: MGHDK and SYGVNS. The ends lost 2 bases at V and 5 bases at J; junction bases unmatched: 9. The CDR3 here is CASSELVTGGWETQYF. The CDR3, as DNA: TGTGCCAGCAGTGAACTTGTAACAGGGGGCTGGGAGACCCAGTACTTC.